This TCR beta chain was documented in a study of human thymus T cells. Sequenced by immunoSEQ multiplex PCR; TCRdb stores in-frame clones only, minus some. The repertoire has tens of thousands of clones, 90% to 95% of them found once; the top ten carry around 0.034%. On this clone itself: Its specificity is unknown.

Germline trimming cut 5 bases from V and 2 bases from J; bases unmatched to any gene: 10. Germline CDR1 and CDR2: SGHTA and FQGNSA. The CDR3 consists of 16 residues. Findings and caveats of the study: In unrelated individuals, thymic repertoires overlapped highly, according to related research. Repertoires sampled from thymus and blood appeared biased in V and J gene usage.

Thymus tissue was removed during corrective cardiac surgery. The donors were infants in Finland with congenital heart defects, otherwise immunologically healthy. The gene calls are TRBV7-2 and TRBJ2-3; 7 nucleotides align to TRBD1. Sequencing was carried out using thymus tissue. This clonotype originated in a girl less than two years old with a congenital heart defect but otherwise immunologically healthy. CDR3 loop: CASSHYQTGLTDTQYF. As DNA, the CDR3 is TGTGCCAGCAGCCACTACCAGACAGGGCTCACAGATACGCAGTATTTT. Full variable domain (outside the CDR3, taken from reference TRBV7-2 and TRBJ2-3): GAGVSQSPSNKVTEKGKDVELRCDPISGHTALYWYRQSLGQGLEFLIYFQGNSAPDKSGLPSDRFSAERTGGSVSTLTIQRTQQEDSAVYLCASSHYQTGLTDTQYFGPGTRLTVL.